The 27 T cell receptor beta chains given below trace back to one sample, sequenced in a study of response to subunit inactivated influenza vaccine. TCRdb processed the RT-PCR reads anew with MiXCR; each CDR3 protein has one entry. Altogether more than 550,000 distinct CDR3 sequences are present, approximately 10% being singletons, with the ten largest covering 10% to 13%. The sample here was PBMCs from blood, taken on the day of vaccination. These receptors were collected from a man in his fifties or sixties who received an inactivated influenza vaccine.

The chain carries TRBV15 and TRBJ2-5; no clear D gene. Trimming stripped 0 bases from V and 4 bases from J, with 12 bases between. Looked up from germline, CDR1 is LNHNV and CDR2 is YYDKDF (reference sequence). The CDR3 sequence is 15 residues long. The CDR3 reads CATSRDARVGETQYF. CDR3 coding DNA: TGTGCCACCAGCAGAGATGCTAGGGTCGGAGAGACCCAGTACTTC.

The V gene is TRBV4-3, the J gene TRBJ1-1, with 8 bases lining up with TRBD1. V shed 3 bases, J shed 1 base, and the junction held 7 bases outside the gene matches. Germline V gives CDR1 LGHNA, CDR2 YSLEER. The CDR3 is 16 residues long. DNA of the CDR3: TGCGCCAGCAGCCAGGCTTGGACAGGGCCGAACACTGAAGCTTTCTTT. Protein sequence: CASSQAWTGPNTEAFF.

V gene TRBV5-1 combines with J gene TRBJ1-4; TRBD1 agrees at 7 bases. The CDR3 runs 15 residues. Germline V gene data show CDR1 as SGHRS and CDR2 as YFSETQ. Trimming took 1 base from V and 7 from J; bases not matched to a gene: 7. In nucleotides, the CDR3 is TGCGCCAGCAGCTTGCGCGGAGGGACAGCTGAAAAACTGTTTTTT. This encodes CASSLRGGTAEKLFF. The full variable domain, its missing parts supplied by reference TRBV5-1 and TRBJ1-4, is KAGVTQTPRYLIKTRGQQVTLSCSPISGHRSVSWYQQTPGQGLQFLFEYFSETQRNKGNFPGRFSGRQFSNSRSEMNVSTLELGDSALYLCASSLRGGTAEKLFFGSGTQLSVL.

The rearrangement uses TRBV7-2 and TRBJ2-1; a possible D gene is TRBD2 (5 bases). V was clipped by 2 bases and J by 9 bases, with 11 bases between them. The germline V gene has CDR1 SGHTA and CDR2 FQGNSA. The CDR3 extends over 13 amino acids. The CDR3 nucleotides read TGTGCCAGCAGCTTAACTTGGGAGAGTGAGCAGTTCTTC. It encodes CASSLTWESEQFF.

In nucleotides, the CDR3 is TGCAGTGCTAGGGGGGTGGGGCGAAGCCTCCAAGAGACCCAGTACTTC. Amino acid sequence: CSARGVGRSLQETQYF. This rearrangement joins TRBV20-1 to TRBJ2-5; D might be TRBD1 or TRBD2, each matching 5 bases. With 3 bases removed from V and 1 base from J, the gap between germline ends came to 18 bases. This CDR3 is 16 amino acids long. Looked up from germline, CDR1 is DFQATT and CDR2 is SNEGSKA (reference sequence).

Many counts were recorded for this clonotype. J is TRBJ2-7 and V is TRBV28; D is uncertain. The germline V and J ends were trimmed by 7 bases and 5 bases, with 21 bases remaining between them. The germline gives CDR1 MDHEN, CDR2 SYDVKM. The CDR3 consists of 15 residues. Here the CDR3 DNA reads TGTGCCAGCACCTTAGGGTACGGCTCCTTTAACGAGCAGTACTTC. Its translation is CASTLGYGSFNEQYF.

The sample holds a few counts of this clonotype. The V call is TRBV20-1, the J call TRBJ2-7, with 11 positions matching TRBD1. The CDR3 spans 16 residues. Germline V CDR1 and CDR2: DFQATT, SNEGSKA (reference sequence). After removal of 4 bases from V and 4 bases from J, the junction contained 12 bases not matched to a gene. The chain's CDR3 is CSATPRGQGALYEQYF. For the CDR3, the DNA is TGCAGTGCTACGCCTCGAGGACAGGGGGCGTTATACGAGCAGTACTTC.

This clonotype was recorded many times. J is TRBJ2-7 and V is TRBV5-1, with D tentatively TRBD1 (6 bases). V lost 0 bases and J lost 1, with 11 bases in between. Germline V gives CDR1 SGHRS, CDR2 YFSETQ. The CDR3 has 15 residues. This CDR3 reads CASSLDPGHSYEQYF. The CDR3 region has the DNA TGCGCCAGCAGCTTGGATCCGGGACATTCCTACGAGCAGTACTTC.

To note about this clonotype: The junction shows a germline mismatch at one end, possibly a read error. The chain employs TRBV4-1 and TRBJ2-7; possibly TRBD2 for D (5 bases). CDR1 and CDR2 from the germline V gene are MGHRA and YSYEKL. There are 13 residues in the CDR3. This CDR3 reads CASSQGFGWAGEF. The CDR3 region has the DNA TGCGCCAGCAGCCAAGGCTTTGGGTGGGCGGGCGAATTC.

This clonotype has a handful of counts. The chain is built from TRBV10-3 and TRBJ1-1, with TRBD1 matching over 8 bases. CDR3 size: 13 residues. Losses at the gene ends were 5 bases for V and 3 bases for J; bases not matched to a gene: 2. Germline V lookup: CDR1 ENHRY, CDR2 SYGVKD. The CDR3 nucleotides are TGTGCCATCAGTCCGACAGGGGACACTGAAGCTTTCTTT. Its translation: CAISPTGDTEAFF.

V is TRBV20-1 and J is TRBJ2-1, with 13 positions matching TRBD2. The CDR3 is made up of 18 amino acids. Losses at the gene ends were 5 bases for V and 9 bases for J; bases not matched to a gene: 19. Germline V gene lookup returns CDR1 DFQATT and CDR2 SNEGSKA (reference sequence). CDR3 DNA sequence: TGCAGTGCTCCCCGGACTAGCGGGGGCTCCCTTTCGATAGGTGAGCAGTTCTTC. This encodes CSAPRTSGGSLSIGEQFF.

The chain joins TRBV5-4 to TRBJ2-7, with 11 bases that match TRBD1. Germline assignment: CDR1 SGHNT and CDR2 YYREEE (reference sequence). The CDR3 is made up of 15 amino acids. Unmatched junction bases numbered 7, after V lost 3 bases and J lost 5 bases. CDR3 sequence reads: CASSSRTGGFDEQYF. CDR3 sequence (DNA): TGTGCCAGCAGCTCCCGGACAGGGGGCTTCGACGAGCAGTACTTC. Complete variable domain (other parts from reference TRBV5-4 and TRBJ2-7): ETGVTQSPTHLIKTRGQQVTLRCSSQSGHNTVSWYQQALGQGPQFIFQYYREEENGRGNFPPRFSGLQFPNYSSELNVNALELDDSALYLCASSSRTGGFDEQYFGPGTRLTVT.

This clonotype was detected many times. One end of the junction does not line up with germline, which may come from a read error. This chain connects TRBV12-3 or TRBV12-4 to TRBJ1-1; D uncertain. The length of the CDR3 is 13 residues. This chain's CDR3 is CASSLGQDTEAFF. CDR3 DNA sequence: TGCGCCAGCAGCTTGGGTCAGGACACTGAAGCTTTCTTT.

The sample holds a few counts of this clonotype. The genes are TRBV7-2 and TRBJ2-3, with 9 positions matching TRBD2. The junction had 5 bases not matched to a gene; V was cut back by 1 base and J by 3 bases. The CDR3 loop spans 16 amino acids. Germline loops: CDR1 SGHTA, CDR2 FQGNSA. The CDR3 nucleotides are TGTGCCAGCAGCTTAGTGCGGGGGGGGTCTACAGATACGCAGTATTTT. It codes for CASSLVRGGSTDTQYF.

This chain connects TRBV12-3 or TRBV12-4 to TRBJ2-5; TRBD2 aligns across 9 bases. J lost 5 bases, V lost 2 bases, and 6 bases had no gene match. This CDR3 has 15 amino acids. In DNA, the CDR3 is TGTGCCAGCAGTTTATCCAGCGGGAGGACTGAGACCCAGTACTTC. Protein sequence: CASSLSSGRTETQYF.

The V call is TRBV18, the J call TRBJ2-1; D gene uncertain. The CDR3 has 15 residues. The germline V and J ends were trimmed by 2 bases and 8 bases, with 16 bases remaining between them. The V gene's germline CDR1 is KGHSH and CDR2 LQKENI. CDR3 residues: CASSPMATLRHEQFF. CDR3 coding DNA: TGTGCCAGCTCACCAATGGCGACCCTTAGGCATGAGCAGTTCTTC.

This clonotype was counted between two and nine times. The CDR3 coding sequence is TGTGCCAGCAGCTCCGGACCTCGGAGCTCCTACGAGCAGTACTTC. Its protein product is CASSSGPRSSYEQYF. This rearrangement joins TRBV7-8 to TRBJ2-7, with D unresolved. The CDR3 loop spans 15 amino acids. V dropped 4 bases and J dropped 0 bases, with 13 bases sitting between them. Germline V gene lookup returns CDR1 SGHVS and CDR2 FQNEAQ.

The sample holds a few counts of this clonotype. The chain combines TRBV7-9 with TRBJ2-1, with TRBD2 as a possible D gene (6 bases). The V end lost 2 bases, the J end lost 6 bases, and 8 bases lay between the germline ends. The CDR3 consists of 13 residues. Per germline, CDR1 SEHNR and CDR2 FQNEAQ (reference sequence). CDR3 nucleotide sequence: TGTGCCAGCAGCTTACAGGAGGGCAATGAGCAGTTCTTC. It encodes CASSLQEGNEQFF. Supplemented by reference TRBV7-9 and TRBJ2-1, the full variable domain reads DTGVSQNPRHKITKRGQNVTFRCDPISEHNRLYWYRQTLGQGPEFLTYFQNEAQLEKSRLLSDRFSAERPKGSFSTLEIQRTEQGDSAMYLCASSLQEGNEQFFGPGTRLTVL.

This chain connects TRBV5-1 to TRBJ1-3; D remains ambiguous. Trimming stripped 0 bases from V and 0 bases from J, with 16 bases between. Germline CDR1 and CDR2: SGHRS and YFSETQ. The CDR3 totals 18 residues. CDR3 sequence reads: CASSLASGGFFSGNTIYF. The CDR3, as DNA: TGCGCCAGCAGCTTGGCCTCGGGAGGATTTTTCTCTGGAAACACCATATATTTT.

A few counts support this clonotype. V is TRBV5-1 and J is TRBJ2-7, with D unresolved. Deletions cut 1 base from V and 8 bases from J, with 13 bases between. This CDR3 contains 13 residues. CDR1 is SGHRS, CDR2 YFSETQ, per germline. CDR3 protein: CASSLSVDGKQYF. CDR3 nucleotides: TGCGCCAGCAGCTTGTCCGTCGATGGAAAGCAGTACTTC.

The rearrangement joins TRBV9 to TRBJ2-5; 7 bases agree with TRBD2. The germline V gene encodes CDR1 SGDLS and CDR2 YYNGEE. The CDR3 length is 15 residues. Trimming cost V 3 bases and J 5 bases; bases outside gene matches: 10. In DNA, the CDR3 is TGTGCCAGCAGCGCGTCACCGCGGGAGTTGGAGACCCAGTACTTC. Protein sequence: CASSASPRELETQYF.

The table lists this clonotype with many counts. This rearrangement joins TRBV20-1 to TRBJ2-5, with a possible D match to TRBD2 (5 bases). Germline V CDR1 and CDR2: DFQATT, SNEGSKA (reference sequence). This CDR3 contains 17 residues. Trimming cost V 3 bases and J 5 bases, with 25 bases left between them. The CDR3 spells CSASSLTRLSRGETQYF. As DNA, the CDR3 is TGCAGTGCTAGTTCCCTCACTCGCTTGAGTCGAGGGGAGACCCAGTACTTC.

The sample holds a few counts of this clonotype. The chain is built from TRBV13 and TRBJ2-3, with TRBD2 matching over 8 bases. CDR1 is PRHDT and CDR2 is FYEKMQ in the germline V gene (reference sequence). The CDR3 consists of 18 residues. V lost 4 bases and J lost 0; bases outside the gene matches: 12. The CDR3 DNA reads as TGTGCCAGCAGCTGGGGGCGTGGCGGGGGGCAAAGCACAGATACGCAGTATTTT. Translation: CASSWGRGGGQSTDTQYF.

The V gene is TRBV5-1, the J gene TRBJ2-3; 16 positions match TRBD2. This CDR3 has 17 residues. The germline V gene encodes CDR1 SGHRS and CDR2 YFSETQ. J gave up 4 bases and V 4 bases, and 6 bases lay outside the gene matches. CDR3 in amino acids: CASSGGLAGGRSDTQYF. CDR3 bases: TGCGCCAGCAGCGGGGGACTAGCGGGAGGGAGGTCAGATACGCAGTATTTT.

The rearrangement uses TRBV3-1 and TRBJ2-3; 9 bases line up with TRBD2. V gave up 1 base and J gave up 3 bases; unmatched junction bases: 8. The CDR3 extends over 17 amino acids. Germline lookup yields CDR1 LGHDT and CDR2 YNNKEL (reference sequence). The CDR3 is CASSQGSWLAGTDTQYF. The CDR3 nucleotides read TGTGCCAGCAGCCAAGGGTCCTGGCTAGCGGGGACAGATACGCAGTATTTT.

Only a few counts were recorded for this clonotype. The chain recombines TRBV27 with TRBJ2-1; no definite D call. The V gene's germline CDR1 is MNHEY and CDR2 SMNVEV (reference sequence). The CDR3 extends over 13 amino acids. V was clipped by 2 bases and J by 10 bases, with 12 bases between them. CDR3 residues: CASSLKILSEQFF. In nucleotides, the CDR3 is TGTGCCAGCAGTTTAAAAATCCTATCCGAGCAGTTCTTC.

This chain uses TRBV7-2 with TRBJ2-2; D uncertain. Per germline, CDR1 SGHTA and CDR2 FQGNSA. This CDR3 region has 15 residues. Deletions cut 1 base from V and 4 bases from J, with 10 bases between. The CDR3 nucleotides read TGTGCCAGCAGCTTAGGTCAGGCCTCCACCGGGGAGCTGTTTTTT. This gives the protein CASSLGQASTGELFF.